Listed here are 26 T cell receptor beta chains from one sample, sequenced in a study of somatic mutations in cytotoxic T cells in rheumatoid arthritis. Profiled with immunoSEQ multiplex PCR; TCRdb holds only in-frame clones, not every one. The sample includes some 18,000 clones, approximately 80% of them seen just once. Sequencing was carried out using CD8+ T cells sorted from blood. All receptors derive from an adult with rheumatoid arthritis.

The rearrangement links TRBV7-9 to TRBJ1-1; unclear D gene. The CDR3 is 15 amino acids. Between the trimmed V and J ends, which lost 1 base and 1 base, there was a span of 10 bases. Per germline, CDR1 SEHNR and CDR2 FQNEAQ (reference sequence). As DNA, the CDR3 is TGTGCCAGCAGCTTAGGAGACAACTCGAACACTGAAGCTTTCTTT. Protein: CASSLGDNSNTEAFF.

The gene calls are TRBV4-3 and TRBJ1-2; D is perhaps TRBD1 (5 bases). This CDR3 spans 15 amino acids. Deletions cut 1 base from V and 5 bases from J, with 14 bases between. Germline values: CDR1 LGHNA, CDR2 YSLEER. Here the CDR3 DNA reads TGCGCCAGCAGCCAAGTACTCTCCAGGGAGTATGGCTACACCTTC. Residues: CASSQVLSREYGYTF.

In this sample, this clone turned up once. This CDR3 is CASSLPSEGSEQFF. In nucleotides, the CDR3 is TGTGCCAGCAGTTTACCTTCTGAGGGAAGCGAACAGTTCTTC. V gene TRBV27 combines with J gene TRBJ2-1; possible D gene TRBD2, 5 bases. The CDR3 is 14 residues long. V lost 2 bases to trimming and J lost 13 bases, with 18 bases between them. Germline loops: CDR1 MNHEY, CDR2 SMNVEV (reference sequence).

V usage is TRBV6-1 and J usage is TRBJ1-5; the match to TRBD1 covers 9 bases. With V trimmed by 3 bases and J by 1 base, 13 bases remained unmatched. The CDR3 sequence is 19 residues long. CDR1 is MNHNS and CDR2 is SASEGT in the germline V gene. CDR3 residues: CASSDEGDREVSSNQPQHF. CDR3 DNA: TGTGCCAGCAGTGATGAAGGGGACAGGGAGGTTTCGAGCAATCAGCCCCAGCATTTT.

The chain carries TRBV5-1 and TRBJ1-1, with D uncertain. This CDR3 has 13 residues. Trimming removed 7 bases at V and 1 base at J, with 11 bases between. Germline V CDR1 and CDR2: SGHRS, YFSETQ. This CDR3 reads CASRNDKNTEAFF. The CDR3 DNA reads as TGCGCCAGCCGTAACGACAAGAACACTGAAGCTTTCTTT.

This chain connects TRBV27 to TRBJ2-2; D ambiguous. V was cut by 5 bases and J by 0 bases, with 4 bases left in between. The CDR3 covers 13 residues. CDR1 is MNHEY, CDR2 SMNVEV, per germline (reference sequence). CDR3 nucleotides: TGTGCCAGCAGTCTTACGAACACCGGGGAGCTGTTTTTT. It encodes CASSLTNTGELFF.

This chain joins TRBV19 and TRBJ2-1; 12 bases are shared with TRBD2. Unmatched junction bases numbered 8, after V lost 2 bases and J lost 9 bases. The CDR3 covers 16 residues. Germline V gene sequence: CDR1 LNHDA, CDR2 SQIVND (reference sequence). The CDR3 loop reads CASSIMLLAGGPEQFF. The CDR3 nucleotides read TGTGCCAGTAGTATAATGTTACTAGCGGGGGGTCCTGAGCAGTTCTTC.

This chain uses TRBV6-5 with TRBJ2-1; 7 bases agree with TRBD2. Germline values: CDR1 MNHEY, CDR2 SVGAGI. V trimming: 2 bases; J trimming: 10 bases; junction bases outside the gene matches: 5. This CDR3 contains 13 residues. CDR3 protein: CASSYGRGGEQFF. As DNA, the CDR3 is TGTGCCAGCAGTTACGGCCGCGGGGGAGAGCAGTTCTTC.

The CDR3 DNA reads as TGTGCCACCGGGGACCGTTTTGGTCAGCCCCAGCATTTT. It yields the protein CATGDRFGQPQHF. J is TRBJ1-5 and V is TRBV15; a possible D gene is TRBD1 (5 bases). The CDR3 length is 13 residues. The germline V gene encodes CDR1 LNHNV and CDR2 YYDKDF (reference sequence). Trimming removed 8 bases at V and 6 bases at J, with 14 bases between.

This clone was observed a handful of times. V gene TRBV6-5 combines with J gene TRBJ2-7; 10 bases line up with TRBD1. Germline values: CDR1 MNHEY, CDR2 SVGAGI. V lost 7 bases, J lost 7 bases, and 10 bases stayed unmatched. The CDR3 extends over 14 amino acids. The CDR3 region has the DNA TGTGCCAGCACCTATCGACAGGGGGCCCTTGAGCAGTACTTC. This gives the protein CASTYRQGALEQYF.

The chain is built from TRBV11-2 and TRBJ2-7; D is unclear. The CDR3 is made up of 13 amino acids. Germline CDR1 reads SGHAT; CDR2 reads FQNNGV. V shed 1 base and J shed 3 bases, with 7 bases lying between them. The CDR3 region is CASSLGLGYEQYF. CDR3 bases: TGTGCCAGCAGCTTAGGGTTGGGCTACGAGCAGTACTTC.

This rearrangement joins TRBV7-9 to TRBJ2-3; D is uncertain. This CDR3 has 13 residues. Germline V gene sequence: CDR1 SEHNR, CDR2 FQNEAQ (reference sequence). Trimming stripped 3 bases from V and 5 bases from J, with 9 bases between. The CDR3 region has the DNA TGTGCCAGCAGCTTGATCCCGGAAGATACGCAGTATTTT. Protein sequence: CASSLIPEDTQYF.

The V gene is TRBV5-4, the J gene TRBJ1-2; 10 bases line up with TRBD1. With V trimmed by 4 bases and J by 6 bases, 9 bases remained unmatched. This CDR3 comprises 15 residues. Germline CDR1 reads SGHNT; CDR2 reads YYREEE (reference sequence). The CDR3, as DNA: TGTGCCAGCAGCGCTGGGACAGGGGTTGGGGATGGCTACACCTTC. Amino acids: CASSAGTGVGDGYTF.

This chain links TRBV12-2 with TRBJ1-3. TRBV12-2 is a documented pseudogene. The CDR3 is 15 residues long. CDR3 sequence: CASRCESGEGNTIYF. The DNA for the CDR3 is TGTGCAAGTCGCTGCGAGAGCGGAGAAGGAAACACCATATATTTT.

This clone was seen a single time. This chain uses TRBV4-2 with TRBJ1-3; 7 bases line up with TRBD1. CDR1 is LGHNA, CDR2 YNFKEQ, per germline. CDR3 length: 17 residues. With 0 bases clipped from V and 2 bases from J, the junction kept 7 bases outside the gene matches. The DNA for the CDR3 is TGTGCCAGCAGCCAAGATGGGATAACAGGGGCTGGAAACACCATATATTTT. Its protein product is CASSQDGITGAGNTIYF.

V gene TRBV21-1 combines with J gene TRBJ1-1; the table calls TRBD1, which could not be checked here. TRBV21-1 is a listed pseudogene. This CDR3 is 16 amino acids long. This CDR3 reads CASTTFRGQIKTEAFF. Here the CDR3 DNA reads TGTGCCAGCACCACCTTTCGGGGACAGATTAAGACTGAAGCTTTCTTT.

The CDR3 sequence: CASSFSFPIQKQFF. The CDR3 nucleotides are TGTGCCAGCAGTTTTTCCTTCCCAATCCAAAAGCAGTTCTTC. This chain uses TRBV28 with TRBJ2-1; D unresolved. The V end lost 3 bases, the J end lost 11 bases, and 17 bases lay between the germline ends. Germline V lookup: CDR1 MDHEN, CDR2 SYDVKM. CDR3 size: 14 residues. Full variable domain (missing parts from reference TRBV28 and TRBJ2-1): DVKVTQSSRYLVKRTGEKVFLECVQDMDHENMFWYRQDPGLGLRLIYFSYDVKMKEKGDIPEGYSVSREKKERFSLILESASTNQTSMYLCASSFSFPIQKQFFGPGTRLTVL.

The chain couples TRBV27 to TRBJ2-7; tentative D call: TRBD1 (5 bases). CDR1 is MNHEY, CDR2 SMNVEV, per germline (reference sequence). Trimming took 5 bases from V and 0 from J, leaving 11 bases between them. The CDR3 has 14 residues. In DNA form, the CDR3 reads TGTGCCAGCAGTCCACGACAGTACTCCTACGAGCAGTACTTC. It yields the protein CASSPRQYSYEQYF.

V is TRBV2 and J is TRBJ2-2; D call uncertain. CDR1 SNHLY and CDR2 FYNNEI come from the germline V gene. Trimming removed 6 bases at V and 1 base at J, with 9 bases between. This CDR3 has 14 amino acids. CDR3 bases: TGTGCCAGCAGAAACACCGAGAACACCGGGGAGCTGTTTTTT. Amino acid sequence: CASRNTENTGELFF.

The CDR3 region is CSVELAGAYEQYF. The CDR3 nucleotides are TGCAGCGTTGAACTAGCGGGGGCCTACGAGCAGTACTTC. V is TRBV29-1 and J is TRBJ2-7, with 10 nucleotides matching TRBD2. This CDR3 region has 13 residues. V lost 2 bases and J lost 2; bases outside the gene matches: 0. CDR1 and CDR2 from the germline V gene are SQVTM and ANQGSEA.

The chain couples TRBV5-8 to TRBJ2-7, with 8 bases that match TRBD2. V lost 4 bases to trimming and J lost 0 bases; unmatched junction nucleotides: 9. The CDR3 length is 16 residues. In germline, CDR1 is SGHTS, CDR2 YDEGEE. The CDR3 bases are TGTGCCAGCAGCGACACTAGCGGCTATAGCTCCTACGAGCAGTACTTC. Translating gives CASSDTSGYSSYEQYF.

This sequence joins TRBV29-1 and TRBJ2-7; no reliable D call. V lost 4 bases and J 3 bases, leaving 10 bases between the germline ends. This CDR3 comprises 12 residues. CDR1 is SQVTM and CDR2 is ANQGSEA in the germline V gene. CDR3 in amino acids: CSVGAPDYEQYF. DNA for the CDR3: TGCAGCGTTGGGGCGCCTGACTACGAGCAGTACTTC.

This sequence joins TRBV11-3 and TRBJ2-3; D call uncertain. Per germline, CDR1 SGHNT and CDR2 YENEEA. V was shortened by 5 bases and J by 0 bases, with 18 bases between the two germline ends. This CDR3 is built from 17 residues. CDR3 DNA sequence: TGTGCCAGCAGCCTAAATCCCTTTACCGCTAGCACAGATACGCAGTATTTT. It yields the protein CASSLNPFTASTDTQYF. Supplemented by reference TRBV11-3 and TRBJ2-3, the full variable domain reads EAGVVQSPRYKIIEKKQPVAFWCNPISGHNTLYWYLQNLGQGPELLIRYENEEAVDDSQLPKDRFSAERLKGVDSTLKIQPAELGDSAVYLCASSLNPFTASTDTQYFGPGTRLTVL.

The CDR3 sequence: CASSLWDTGGHEQFF. CDR3 DNA sequence: TGTGCCAGCAGCTTGTGGGACACCGGGGGTCATGAGCAGTTCTTC. The chain carries TRBV7-9 and TRBJ2-1; D tentatively reads TRBD1 or TRBD2 (6 bases each). Germline V gene lookup returns CDR1 SEHNR and CDR2 FQNEAQ (reference sequence). This CDR3 has 15 residues. V shed 3 bases and J shed 8 bases, with 17 bases lying between them.

The CDR3 DNA sequence: TGTGCCAGCAGCGTAGGGGCGGGAGGGCCTGTGGATACGCAGTATTTT. It is translated as CASSVGAGGPVDTQYF. The V gene is TRBV9, the J gene TRBJ2-3; 9 nucleotides match TRBD2. The V segment lost 0 bases and the J segment 6 bases; nucleotides outside the gene matches: 8. This CDR3 comprises 16 residues. Germline V gives CDR1 SGDLS, CDR2 YYNGEE. The full variable domain, rest sourced from reference TRBV9 and TRBJ2-3, is DSGVTQTPKHLITATGQRVTLRCSPRSGDLSVYWYQQSLDQGLQFLIQYYNGEERAKGNILERFSAQQFPDLHSELNLSSLELGDSALYFCASSVGAGGPVDTQYFGPGTRLTVL.

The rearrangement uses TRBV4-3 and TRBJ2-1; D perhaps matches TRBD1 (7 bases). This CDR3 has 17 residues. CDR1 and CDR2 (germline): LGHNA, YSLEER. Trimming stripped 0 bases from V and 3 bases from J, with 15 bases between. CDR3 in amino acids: CASSQDRSGGLYNEQFF. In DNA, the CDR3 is TGCGCCAGCAGCCAAGATCGGTCAGGGGGACTCTACAATGAGCAGTTCTTC.